This TCR beta chain was sequenced in a study of CD8+ T cells in alopecia areata. Across the whole study: The study gave treated patients oral tofacitinib at 5 to 10 mg twice daily. The duration of tofacitinib was 6 to 18 months, with 6 months off drug afterward.

Alopecia areata patients provided lesional scalp punch biopsies and peripheral blood. Reverse transcribed after extraction, RNA yielded cDNA as the sequencing template. TCRdb's table, derived via immunoSEQ multiplex PCR, lists solely in-frame clones and lacks some. The data contain approximately 13,000 clones, 58% of them seen just once; the ten biggest clones take up about 11%. The V and J ends lost 5 bases and 11 bases respectively, with 18 bases between them. Germline-derived CDR1 and CDR2 are MDHEN and SYDVKM. This CDR3 has 13 residues. The study's findings and limits: In lesional scalp, particularly from alopecia totalis/universalis, clonality was higher than in normal scalp. Sequences from scalp samples also cover resident alphabeta T cells of normal skin.

A remark on this clone: Its antigen is not known.

This sequence originates from a human donor with alopecia areata. Material: skin, obtained at week 0. The V call is TRBV28, the J call TRBJ2-5; D not resolved. The CDR3 sequence is CASSPLRTPRQYF. CDR3 DNA sequence: TGTGCCAGCAGTCCATTGCGGACCCCGAGGCAGTACTTC.